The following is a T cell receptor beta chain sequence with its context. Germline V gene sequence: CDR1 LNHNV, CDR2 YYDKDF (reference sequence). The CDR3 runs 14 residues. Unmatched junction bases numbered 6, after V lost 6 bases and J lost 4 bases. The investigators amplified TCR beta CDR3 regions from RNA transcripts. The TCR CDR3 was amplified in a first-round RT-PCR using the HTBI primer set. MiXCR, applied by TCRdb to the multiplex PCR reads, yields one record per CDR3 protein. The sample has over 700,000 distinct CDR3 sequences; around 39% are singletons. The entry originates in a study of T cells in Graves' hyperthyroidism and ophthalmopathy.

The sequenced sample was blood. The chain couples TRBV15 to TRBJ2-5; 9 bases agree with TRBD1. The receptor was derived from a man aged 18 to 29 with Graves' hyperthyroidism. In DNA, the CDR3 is TGTGCCACCAGGGTCACAGGGGGCGCAGAGACCCAGTACTTC. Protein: CATRVTGGAETQYF. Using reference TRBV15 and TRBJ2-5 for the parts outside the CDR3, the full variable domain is DAMVIQNPRYQVTQFGKPVTLSCSQTLNHNVMYWYQQKSSQAPKLLFHYYDKDFNNEADTPDNFQSRRPNTSFCFLDIRSPGLGDTAMYLCATRVTGGAETQYFGPGTRLLVL.